This TCR beta chain was captured by sequencing in a study of T cell responses to AZD1222 COVID-19 vaccine. This clone was counted a single time. Its antigen remains unknown. Generated by immunoSEQ multiplex PCR, the TCRdb table keeps only in-frame clones and is missing some. The sample holds some 63,000 clones, more than 65% seen once. Trimming took 5 bases from V and 6 from J; bases not matched to a gene: 4. CDR1 MNHEY and CDR2 SMNVEV come from the germline V gene (reference sequence). The CDR3 runs 13 residues. The study's findings and limits: Baseline serostatus was positive in only a handful of AZD1222 recipients. Possibly, clonal diversity was underestimated; donors were largely white British and included more females. Of spike-specific TCRs, nearly half reportedly target regions left unmutated in variants. Spike was spanned by vaccine-associated CD4 TCRs, with dominance at 160-218 and 743-854.

The material sequenced was peripheral blood, taken on day 0 of AZD1222 vaccination. V gene TRBV27 combines with J gene TRBJ1-5; 7 bases are shared with TRBD1. The TCR comes from an adult in good health. CDR3 sequence (DNA): TGTGCCAGCAGTACGACAGGGCTTCAGCCCCAGCATTTT. It specifies CASSTTGLQPQHF.